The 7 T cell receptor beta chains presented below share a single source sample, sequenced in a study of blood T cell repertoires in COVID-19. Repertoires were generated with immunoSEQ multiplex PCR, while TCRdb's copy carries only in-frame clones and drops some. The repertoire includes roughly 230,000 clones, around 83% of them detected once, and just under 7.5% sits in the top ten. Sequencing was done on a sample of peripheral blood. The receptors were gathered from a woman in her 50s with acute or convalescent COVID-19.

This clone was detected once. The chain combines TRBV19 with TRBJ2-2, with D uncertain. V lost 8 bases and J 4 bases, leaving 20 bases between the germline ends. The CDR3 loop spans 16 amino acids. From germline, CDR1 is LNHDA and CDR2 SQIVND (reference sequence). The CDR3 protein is CASYTPNRHTTGELFF. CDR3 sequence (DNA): TGTGCCAGTTATACACCTAACAGACATACCACCGGGGAGCTGTTTTTT. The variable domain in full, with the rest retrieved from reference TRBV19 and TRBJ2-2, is DGGITQSPKYLFRKEGQNVTLSCEQNLNHDAMYWYRQDPGQGLRLIYYSQIVNDFQKGDIAEGYSVSREKKESFPLTVTSAQKNPTAFYLCASYTPNRHTTGELFFGEGSRLTVL.

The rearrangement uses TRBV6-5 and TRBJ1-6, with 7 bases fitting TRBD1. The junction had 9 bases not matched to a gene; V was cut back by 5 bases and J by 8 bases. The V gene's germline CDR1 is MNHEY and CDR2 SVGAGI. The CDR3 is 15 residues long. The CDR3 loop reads CASSHQQGMDSPLHF. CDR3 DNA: TGTGCCAGCAGTCACCAACAGGGGATGGATTCACCCCTCCACTTT.

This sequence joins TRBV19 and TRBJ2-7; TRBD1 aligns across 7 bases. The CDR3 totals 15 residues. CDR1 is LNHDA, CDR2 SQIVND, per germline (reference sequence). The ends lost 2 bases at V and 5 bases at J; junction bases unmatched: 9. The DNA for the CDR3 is TGTGCCAGTAGTATAAGGACAGGAGGTTTCAACGAGCAGTACTTC. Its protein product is CASSIRTGGFNEQYF.

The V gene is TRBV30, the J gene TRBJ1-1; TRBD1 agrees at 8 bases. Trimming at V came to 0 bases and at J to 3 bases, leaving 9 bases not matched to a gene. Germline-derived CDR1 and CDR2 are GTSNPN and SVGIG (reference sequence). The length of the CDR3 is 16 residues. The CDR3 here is CAWSVSQGAEHTEAFF. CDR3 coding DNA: TGTGCCTGGAGTGTATCGCAGGGGGCTGAACACACTGAAGCTTTCTTT.

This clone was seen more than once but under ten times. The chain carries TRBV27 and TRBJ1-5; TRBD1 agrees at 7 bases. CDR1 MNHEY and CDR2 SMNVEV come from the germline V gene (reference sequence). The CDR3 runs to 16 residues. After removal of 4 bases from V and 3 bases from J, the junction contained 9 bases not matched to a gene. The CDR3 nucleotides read TGTGCCAGCAGTTCGACGGCAGGGGGTCACAATCAGCCCCAGCATTTT. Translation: CASSSTAGGHNQPQHF.

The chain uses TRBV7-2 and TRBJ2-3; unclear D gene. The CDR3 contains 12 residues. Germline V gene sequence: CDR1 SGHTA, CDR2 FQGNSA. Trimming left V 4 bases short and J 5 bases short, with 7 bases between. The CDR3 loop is CASSSNLDTQYF. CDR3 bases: TGTGCCAGCAGCTCAAACTTAGATACGCAGTATTTT.

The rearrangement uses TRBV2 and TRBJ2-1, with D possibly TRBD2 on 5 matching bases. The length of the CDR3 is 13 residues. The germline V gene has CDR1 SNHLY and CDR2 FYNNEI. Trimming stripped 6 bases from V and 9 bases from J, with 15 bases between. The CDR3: CASRTTSRSEQFF. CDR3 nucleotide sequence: TGTGCCAGCAGGACTACATCAAGGAGTGAGCAGTTCTTC.